The 25 T cell receptor beta chains given below trace back to one sample, sequenced in a study of blood T cell repertoires in COVID-19. The method was immunoSEQ multiplex PCR; TCRdb's version includes in-frame clones alone and lacks a portion of them. This sample has 100,000 to 150,000 clones, with roughly 88% found just once. The sample taken for sequencing was peripheral blood. Every receptor here comes from a human donor in a cohort sampled during active COVID-19.

The chain is built from TRBV11-2 and TRBJ2-1, with no clear D. With 4 bases removed from V and 7 bases from J, the gap between germline ends came to 11 bases. CDR1 is SGHAT and CDR2 is FQNNGV in the germline V gene. This CDR3 is 13 amino acids long. This CDR3 reads CASSSFSLNEQFF. CDR3 DNA sequence: TGTGCCAGCAGCTCGTTCTCGTTAAATGAGCAGTTCTTC.

The V gene is TRBV6-4, the J gene TRBJ2-1; D not certain. Deletions cut 2 bases from V and 12 bases from J, with 14 bases between. Germline V gene sequence: CDR1 MRHNA, CDR2 SNTAGT. There are 13 residues in the CDR3. The chain's CDR3 is CASSDLPRTSQFF. The CDR3 region has the DNA TGTGCCAGCAGTGACCTGCCGAGAACCTCGCAGTTCTTC.

The V and J genes are TRBV6-4 and TRBJ2-3; D is perhaps TRBD1 (6 bases). Germline CDR1 is MRHNA and CDR2 is SNTAGT. V was trimmed by 5 bases and J by 0 bases, leaving 15 bases between them. The CDR3 is 16 residues long. CDR3 nucleotides: TGTGCCAGCAGTCTTCAGGGGATGGGGAGCACAGATACGCAGTATTTT. Its protein is CASSLQGMGSTDTQYF.

This sequence joins TRBV9 and TRBJ1-2; D is unclear. Trimming took off 3 bases at V and 4 bases at J, with 13 bases between the two ends. This CDR3 comprises 14 residues. Germline V lookup: CDR1 SGDLS, CDR2 YYNGEE. Written as DNA, the CDR3 is TGTGCCAGCAGCGCGAACACAATCCTCTATGGCTACACCTTC. The encoded protein is CASSANTILYGYTF.

This chain links TRBV29-1 with TRBJ2-3; TRBD1 aligns across 10 bases. CDR1 and CDR2 from the germline V gene are SQVTM and ANQGSEA. Trimming took 5 bases from V and 5 from J; bases not matched to a gene: 7. The CDR3 totals 14 residues. The CDR3 sequence: CSVTRDRGRDTQYF. The CDR3 region has the DNA TGCAGCGTTACCCGAGACAGGGGGCGAGATACGCAGTATTTT.

The V gene is TRBV7-9, the J gene TRBJ2-1, with TRBD2 matching over 10 bases. CDR1 is SEHNR, CDR2 FQNEAQ, per germline (reference sequence). The CDR3 totals 17 residues. The J segment lost 3 bases and the V segment lost 5 bases, leaving 10 bases of the junction unmatched. The CDR3 nucleotides read TGTGCCAGCAGCCCCTTATCGACTAGCGGGCGCTACAATGAGCAGTTCTTC. The encoded protein is CASSPLSTSGRYNEQFF.

The chain is built from TRBV19 and TRBJ1-5, with 12 bases aligning to TRBD1. V gave up 5 bases and J gave up 7 bases; unmatched junction bases: 6. The CDR3 sequence is 15 residues long. Germline CDR1 is LNHDA and CDR2 is SQIVND (reference sequence). The CDR3 nucleotides read TGTGCCAGTAGTTCCGGGACAGGGGGCGAGCAGCCCCAGCATTTT. As protein: CASSSGTGGEQPQHF.

The genes are TRBV28 and TRBJ1-2; D may be TRBD1 (5 bases). The CDR3 runs to 14 residues. Per germline, CDR1 MDHEN and CDR2 SYDVKM. V was clipped by 6 bases and J by 8 bases, with 19 bases between them. The CDR3 reads CASRSTGPPMGYTF. The CDR3 region has the DNA TGTGCCAGCAGATCAACAGGTCCACCTATGGGCTACACCTTC.

The genes are TRBV30 and TRBJ2-3; possible D gene TRBD2, 6 bases. V was pared by 3 bases and J by 6 bases, with 7 bases between. This CDR3 contains 11 residues. Germline CDR1 and CDR2: GTSNPN and SVGIG (reference sequence). This chain's CDR3 is CAWSRGDTQYF. The CDR3 region has the DNA TGTGCCTGGAGCCGGGGGGATACGCAGTATTTT.

The rearrangement joins TRBV5-1 to TRBJ2-1; 8 nucleotides match TRBD2. V gave up 2 bases and J gave up 5 bases; unmatched junction bases: 9. The CDR3 sequence is 16 residues long. Germline-derived CDR1 and CDR2 are SGHRS and YFSETQ. The CDR3 reads CASSLPGLVGDNEQFF. The CDR3 nucleotides are TGCGCCAGCAGCTTACCGGGACTAGTTGGGGACAATGAGCAGTTCTTC.

Only a few counts were recorded for this clone. The V and J genes are TRBV30 and TRBJ1-2, with D uncertain. The CDR3 covers 11 residues. Germline values: CDR1 GTSNPN, CDR2 SVGIG (reference sequence). V shed 7 bases and J shed 9 bases, with 15 bases lying between them. As DNA, the CDR3 is TGTGCCTTCTCGTGGCAAGTGCGCTACACCTTC. Amino acid sequence: CAFSWQVRYTF.

This chain connects TRBV4-1 to TRBJ2-3; D gene unclear. Germline V gene sequence: CDR1 MGHRA, CDR2 YSYEKL. Between the trimmed V and J ends, which lost 0 bases and 5 bases, there was a span of 12 bases. CDR3 length equals 15 residues. CDR3 bases: TGCGCCAGCAGCCAAGAGTCTTCTCCGGGAGATACGCAGTATTTT. It is translated as CASSQESSPGDTQYF.

This chain connects TRBV6-1 to TRBJ2-1, with 11 bases fitting TRBD2. Germline-derived CDR1 and CDR2 are MNHNS and SASEGT. The CDR3 is 18 amino acids. Trimming at V came to 2 bases and at J to 12 bases, leaving 18 bases not matched to a gene. The CDR3 loop reads CASSETMLAGGLARGQFF. CDR3 DNA sequence: TGTGCCAGCAGTGAAACGATGTTAGCGGGAGGGTTAGCTCGGGGGCAGTTCTTC.

This chain connects TRBV28 to TRBJ2-7, with D perhaps matching TRBD1 (6 bases). The CDR3 covers 16 residues. Trimming cost V 8 bases and J 6 bases, with 26 bases left between them. The germline V gene encodes CDR1 MDHEN and CDR2 SYDVKM. The CDR3 reads CASETGGLGVYGEQYF. The CDR3 coding sequence is TGTGCCAGCGAGACAGGAGGCCTGGGGGTATATGGCGAGCAGTACTTC.

This clone was detected only once. The rearrangement links TRBV25-1 to TRBJ2-1; 9 bases align to TRBD1. The CDR3 is made up of 15 amino acids. Looked up from germline, CDR1 is MGHDK and CDR2 is SYGVNS. V gave up 5 bases and J gave up 9 bases; unmatched junction bases: 11. The CDR3 reads CASSKTGGASVEQFF. The DNA for the CDR3 is TGTGCCAGCAGTAAAACAGGGGGCGCCTCCGTTGAGCAGTTCTTC.

The V and J genes are TRBV19 and TRBJ1-5; no clear D. The germline V gene encodes CDR1 LNHDA and CDR2 SQIVND (reference sequence). Trimming pared 3 bases from V and 0 bases from J, leaving 6 bases between. The length of the CDR3 is 14 residues. The CDR3 nucleotides read TGTGCCAGTAGTATCGGACTTAGCAATCAGCCCCAGCATTTT. It translates to CASSIGLSNQPQHF.

CDR3 sequence reads: CASLASRNSDTQYF. As DNA, the CDR3 is TGTGCCAGCCTTGCATCCCGCAACTCAGATACGCAGTATTTT. The chain carries TRBV27 and TRBJ2-3; D gene unclear. The germline V and J ends were trimmed by 8 bases and 4 bases, with 16 bases remaining between them. Looked up from germline, CDR1 is MNHEY and CDR2 is SMNVEV (reference sequence). The CDR3 runs to 14 residues.

This sequence joins TRBV5-1 and TRBJ1-5; D ambiguous. The CDR3 is made up of 13 amino acids. Germline loops: CDR1 SGHRS, CDR2 YFSETQ. Trimming stripped 1 base from V and 7 bases from J, with 9 bases between. The CDR3 DNA sequence: TGCGCCAGCAGCTTGCAGGTCGGACAGCCCCAGCATTTT. This gives the protein CASSLQVGQPQHF.

The rearrangement joins TRBV11-3 to TRBJ2-3, with D maybe TRBD2 (5 bases). Trimming removed 1 base at V and 0 bases at J, with 8 bases between. Germline CDR1 reads SGHNT; CDR2 reads YENEEA. The CDR3 spans 15 residues. CDR3 nucleotide sequence: TGTGCCAGCAGCTTAGGCGGGTATAGCACAGATACGCAGTATTTT. As protein: CASSLGGYSTDTQYF. The full variable domain, with the rest looked up from reference TRBV11-3 and TRBJ2-3, is EAGVVQSPRYKIIEKKQPVAFWCNPISGHNTLYWYLQNLGQGPELLIRYENEEAVDDSQLPKDRFSAERLKGVDSTLKIQPAELGDSAVYLCASSLGGYSTDTQYFGPGTRLTVL.

CDR3 region: CSVVRQLNTEAFF. CDR3 DNA sequence: TGCAGCGTTGTGAGGCAGTTGAACACTGAAGCTTTCTTT. This chain connects TRBV29-1 to TRBJ1-1; no firm D call. Looked up from germline, CDR1 is SQVTM and CDR2 is ANQGSEA. The CDR3 is 13 amino acids. V was pared by 4 bases and J by 0 bases, with 9 bases between.

This chain connects TRBV5-4 to TRBJ2-3, with D unresolved. V shed 5 bases and J shed 5 bases, with 6 bases lying between them. Germline CDR1 is SGHNT and CDR2 is YYREEE (reference sequence). The CDR3 covers 11 residues. CDR3: CASRGLDTQYF. The CDR3 DNA reads TGTGCCAGCAGGGGCTTAGATACGCAGTATTTT.

A remark on this clone: Relative to the germline gene, one junction end is altered; a read error may explain this. The chain uses TRBV27 and TRBJ2-4, with D perhaps TRBD2 (6 bases). In germline, CDR1 is MNHEY, CDR2 SMNVEV (reference sequence). This CDR3 is 12 amino acids long. The CDR3 region is CASIVAPPCGVF. The CDR3 DNA sequence: TGTGCCAGCATTGTAGCCCCCCCATGCGGGGTCTTC.

In its sample, this clone is large. The chain uses TRBV7-9 and TRBJ2-1; 10 positions agree with TRBD2. The trim removed 4 bases at V and 6 bases at J, leaving 12 bases unmatched. The CDR3 spans 17 residues. The germline V gene has CDR1 SEHNR and CDR2 FQNEAQ (reference sequence). CDR3 nucleotide sequence: TGTGCCAGCAGCTCCCGACGGCTAGCGGGGGCCCCCAATGAGCAGTTCTTC. This translates into CASSSRRLAGAPNEQFF.

This chain uses TRBV4-1 with TRBJ2-5; no reliable D call. The CDR3 totals 14 residues. Germline lookup yields CDR1 MGHRA and CDR2 YSYEKL. Deletions cut 0 bases from V and 7 bases from J, with 12 bases between. CDR3 coding DNA: TGCGCCAGCAGCCAAGAATTCGGGTCCGGGACCCAGTACTTC. Translation gives CASSQEFGSGTQYF.

The rearrangement uses TRBV2 and TRBJ2-7; 7 positions agree with TRBD1. V lost 7 bases, J lost 9 bases, and 12 bases stayed unmatched. The CDR3 covers 13 residues. Germline CDR1 SNHLY, CDR2 FYNNEI. The CDR3 nucleotides read TGTGCCAGCACCAATCTACAGGGGATGGGGCAGTACTTC. This encodes CASTNLQGMGQYF.